This TCR beta chain was obtained from a study of T cell repertoires in cytomegalovirus infection. Study context: Indications came from public TCR beta signatures; they pointed to CMV infection and to a matching HLA type.

Trimming cost V 2 bases and J 4 bases; bases outside gene matches: 1. CDR1 is SGHTA and CDR2 is FQGTGA in the germline V gene. The CDR3 is made up of 14 amino acids. The sample holds many counts of this clonotype. The antigen is not known. TCRdb analysed the reads with MiXCR anew, one entry per CDR3 protein. The table shows around 240,000 distinct CDR3 sequences, with 22% occurring only once. Study observations and caveats: The ex vivo response showed dominance by HLA-C-restricted CMV-specific TCR beta clonotypes. Adding up the frequency of public TCR beta families identified people who carried CMV plus the relevant HLA.

This TCR was recovered from a human donor in good health (CMV status not recorded). Some clones in this sample may be carry-over from other donors' samples. The chain links TRBV7-3 to TRBJ1-2, with 10 bases that match TRBD1. Material for sequencing was CD8+ T cells from PBMCs. The CDR3, as DNA: TGTGCCAGCAGCTTAGGGACAGGGGTCTATGGCTACACCTTC. Translated, it gives CASSLGTGVYGYTF.